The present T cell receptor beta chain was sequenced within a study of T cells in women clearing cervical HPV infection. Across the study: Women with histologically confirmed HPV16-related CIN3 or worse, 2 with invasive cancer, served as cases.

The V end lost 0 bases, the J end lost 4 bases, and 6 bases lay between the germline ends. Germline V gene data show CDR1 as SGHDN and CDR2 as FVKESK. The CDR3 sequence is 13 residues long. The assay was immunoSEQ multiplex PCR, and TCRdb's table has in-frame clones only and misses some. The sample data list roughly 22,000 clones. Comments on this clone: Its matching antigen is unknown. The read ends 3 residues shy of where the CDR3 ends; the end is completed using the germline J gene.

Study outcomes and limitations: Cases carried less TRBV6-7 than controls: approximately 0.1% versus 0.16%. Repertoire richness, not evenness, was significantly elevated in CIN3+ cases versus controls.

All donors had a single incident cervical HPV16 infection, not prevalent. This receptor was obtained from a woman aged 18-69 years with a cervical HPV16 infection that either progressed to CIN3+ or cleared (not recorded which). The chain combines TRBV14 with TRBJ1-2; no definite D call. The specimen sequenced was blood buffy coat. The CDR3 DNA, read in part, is TGTGCCAGCAGCCAAGACAACAGCTATGGC. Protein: CASSQDNSYG. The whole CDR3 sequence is CASSQDNSYGYTF. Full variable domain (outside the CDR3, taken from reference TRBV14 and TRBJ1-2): EAGVTQFPSHSVIEKGQTVTLRCDPISGHDNLYWYRRVMGKEIKFLLHFVKESKQDESGMPNNRFLAERTGGTYSTLKVQPAELEDSGVYFCASSQDNSYGYTFGSGTRLTVV.